The next 5 T cell receptor beta chains were all read from a single sample in a study of cytomegalovirus exposure and HLA in healthy donors. The PCR was carried out with 60 Vbeta primers and 13 Jbeta primers. TCRdb's copy holds only in-frame clones and misses some; the assay was immunoSEQ multiplex PCR. The table shows 110,000 or so clones, with 80% to 90% occurring only once. Sequencing was performed on PBMCs. The receptors were gathered from a middle-aged man in good health and CMV-seronegative.

The chain couples TRBV6-6 to TRBJ2-7, with D possibly TRBD2 on 5 matching bases. The CDR3 covers 14 residues. From germline, CDR1 is MNHNY and CDR2 SVGAGI (reference sequence). The V end lost 2 bases, the J end lost 0 bases, and 8 bases lay between the germline ends. CDR3 sequence (DNA): TGTGCCAGCAGTTACCCTGGGAGCTCCTACGAGCAGTACTTC. It specifies CASSYPGSSYEQYF.

V and J are TRBV7-2 and TRBJ1-6; 7 nucleotides match TRBD1. The CDR3 runs to 16 residues. The J segment lost 9 bases and the V segment lost 2 bases, leaving 10 bases of the junction unmatched. CDR1 and CDR2 from the germline V gene are SGHTA and FQGNSA. CDR3 bases: TGTGCCAGCAGCTTACAGGGGGTGAACGTGGGTTCACCCCTCCACTTT. It codes for CASSLQGVNVGSPLHF. Full variable domain (remainder filled in from reference TRBV7-2 and TRBJ1-6): GAGVSQSPSNKVTEKGKDVELRCDPISGHTALYWYRQSLGQGLEFLIYFQGNSAPDKSGLPSDRFSAERTGGSVSTLTIQRTQQEDSAVYLCASSLQGVNVGSPLHFGNGTRLTVT.

The chain carries TRBV27 and TRBJ2-2; 11 nucleotides agree with TRBD2. CDR1 is MNHEY and CDR2 is SMNVEV in the germline V gene (reference sequence). There are 17 residues in the CDR3. The ends lost 6 bases at V and 0 bases at J; junction bases unmatched: 6. CDR3 sequence (DNA): TGTGCCAGCAGAAGACTAGCGGGGAAAACGAACACCGGGGAGCTGTTTTTT. Amino acid sequence: CASRRLAGKTNTGELFF.

The chain couples TRBV11-2 to TRBJ1-2, with TRBD1 matching 8 bases. This CDR3 spans 15 amino acids. Germline assignment: CDR1 SGHAT and CDR2 FQNNGV. V dropped 6 bases and J dropped 1; count of bases not matched to a gene: 7. The CDR3 spells CASSPRTGNNYGYTF. In DNA form, the CDR3 reads TGTGCCAGCAGTCCCAGGACAGGGAATAACTATGGCTACACCTTC.

The chain uses TRBV7-2 and TRBJ1-6; the D gene is possibly TRBD1 (5 bases). Germline V gene lookup returns CDR1 SGHTA and CDR2 FQGNSA. The V end was cut by 5 bases, the J end by 9 bases, with 5 bases between. The CDR3 has 11 residues. The CDR3 bases are TGTGCCAGCAGCCAGGGTTCACCCCTCCACTTT. Its protein product is CASSQGSPLHF.